The clone carrying this TCR beta chain was picked up many times. CDR3 length: 13 amino acids. Germline CDR1 reads DFQATT; CDR2 reads SNEGSKA (reference sequence). V lost 3 bases, J lost 1 base, and 4 bases lay in between. The sample is drawn from a study of T-cell memory formation after mild COVID-19. TCRdb re-called the 5' RACE reads through MiXCR, storing one row per CDR3 protein. The repertoire holds a few hundred thousand distinct CDR3 sequences, roughly 18% seen once, with 20% to 25% in the top ten. Sequenced: PBMCs or a T cell subset sorted from them (not recorded which). V gene TRBV20-1 combines with J gene TRBJ2-6; D gene unclear. This receptor was taken from a man between 18 and 35 years old who had mild COVID-19 (a few samples of this study predate the infection). Cell type and time point are not known. This chain's CDR3 is CSARISGANVLTF. CDR3 DNA sequence: TGCAGTGCTAGGATTTCTGGGGCCAACGTCCTGACTTTC.